This record covers a single T cell receptor (beta chain). These data come from a study of blood T cell repertoires in COVID-19. The wider study: Acute and convalescent COVID-19 samples came from the United States, Italy and Spain. The cDNA or gDNA used as material had been derived from T cells, B-cell-depleted T cells, or PBMCs.

As originally analysed: For nucleated cells, counts were estimated from reference gene primer amplification. TCRdb's table, derived via immunoSEQ multiplex PCR, lists solely in-frame clones and lacks some. The DNA gave D and trimming, while V, J and clone size come from that table. The table has about 25,000 clones, approximately 79% seen once. The trim removed 7 bases at V and 0 bases at J, leaving 8 bases unmatched. CDR1 and CDR2 (germline): SQVTM, ANQGSEA. CDR3 length equals 15 residues. The V gene is TRBV29-1, the J gene TRBJ2-2; TRBD1 matches at 7 bases. The clonotype originates from an elderly man with active or convalescent COVID-19. Sequenced input: peripheral blood. The CDR3 nucleotides are TGCAGCGCTAGCTCCGGGACAGCGAACACCGGGGAGCTGTTTTTT. This sequence encodes CSASSGTANTGELFF.